A single sample gave rise to the 19 T cell receptor beta chains below, sequenced in a study of blood T cell repertoires in COVID-19. Profiled with immunoSEQ multiplex PCR; TCRdb holds only in-frame clones, not every one. The sample records roughly 350,000 clones, roughly 85% being singletons. Sequenced sample: peripheral blood. These receptors were taken from a woman aged 18-30 years with acute or convalescent COVID-19.

The J gene is TRBJ1-1, the V gene TRBV28; no clear D gene. This CDR3 has 12 residues. The V gene's germline CDR1 is MDHEN and CDR2 SYDVKM. The germline V and J ends were trimmed by 2 bases and 10 bases, with 11 bases remaining between them. This chain's CDR3 is CASSLAAEGAFF. As DNA, the CDR3 is TGTGCCAGCAGTTTAGCGGCGGAGGGAGCTTTCTTT.

The chain joins TRBV5-1 to TRBJ2-7; tentatively, D is TRBD1 (6 bases). With 4 bases removed from V and 2 bases from J, the gap between germline ends came to 10 bases. CDR1 and CDR2 from the germline V gene are SGHRS and YFSETQ. CDR3 size: 13 residues. CDR3: CASSTGQTYEQYF. The CDR3 DNA sequence: TGCGCCAGCAGCACTGGACAGACCTACGAGCAGTACTTC. Combining the CDR3 with reference TRBV5-1 and TRBJ2-7 gives the whole variable domain KAGVTQTPRYLIKTRGQQVTLSCSPISGHRSVSWYQQTPGQGLQFLFEYFSETQRNKGNFPGRFSGRQFSNSRSEMNVSTLELGDSALYLCASSTGQTYEQYFGPGTRLTVT.

This clone was seen a single time. The gene calls are TRBV9 and TRBJ1-5; D call uncertain. CDR1 is SGDLS, CDR2 YYNGEE, per germline. V shed 2 bases and J shed 4 bases, with 7 bases lying between them. This CDR3 has 13 amino acids. CDR3 sequence: CASSVDWNQPQHF. CDR3 DNA: TGTGCCAGCAGCGTTGACTGGAATCAGCCCCAGCATTTT. The full variable domain, in which reference TRBV9 and TRBJ1-5 provide the parts outside the CDR3, is DSGVTQTPKHLITATGQRVTLRCSPRSGDLSVYWYQQSLDQGLQFLIQYYNGEERAKGNILERFSAQQFPDLHSELNLSSLELGDSALYFCASSVDWNQPQHFGDGTRLSIL.

The V gene is TRBV5-4, the J gene TRBJ1-2; a weak D match, TRBD1 (5 bases). Germline values: CDR1 SGHNT, CDR2 YYREEE (reference sequence). This CDR3 is built from 13 residues. V was pared by 2 bases and J by 6 bases, with 11 bases between. The CDR3 loop reads CASSFQGTDGYTF. The DNA of the CDR3 is TGTGCCAGCAGCTTTCAGGGAACGGATGGCTACACCTTC.

This clone was found once. The V call is TRBV12-5, the J call TRBJ1-4, with D perhaps TRBD1 (5 bases). This CDR3 has 14 amino acids. V was clipped by 4 bases and J by 8 bases, with 14 bases between them. The germline gives CDR1 LGHNT, CDR2 FRNRAP. The DNA for the CDR3 is TGTGCTAGTGGTTCCCAAGGCGGGGGAGAAAAACTGTTTTTT. This encodes CASGSQGGGEKLFF.

The genes are TRBV28 and TRBJ2-7, with TRBD1 identical over 9 bases. Unmatched junction bases numbered 5, after V lost 4 bases and J lost 4 bases. Germline V gene lookup returns CDR1 MDHEN and CDR2 SYDVKM. The CDR3 spans 14 residues. In DNA form, the CDR3 reads TGTGCCAGCAGTTACCGGGACAGGGATTACGAGCAGTACTTC. Its translation: CASSYRDRDYEQYF.

The CDR3 is CASSGVTGSNQPQHF. CDR3 in DNA: TGTGCCAGCAGCGGGGTGACAGGGAGCAATCAGCCCCAGCATTTT. The chain couples TRBV5-5 to TRBJ1-5, with 7 bases fitting TRBD1. J gave up 1 base and V 4 bases, and 5 bases lay outside the gene matches. CDR3 length: 15 amino acids. From germline, CDR1 is SGHKS and CDR2 YYEKEE (reference sequence). The whole variable domain, remainder taken from reference TRBV5-5 and TRBJ1-5, is DAGVTQSPTHLIKTRGQQVTLRCSPISGHKSVSWYQQVLGQGPQFIFQYYEKEERGRGNFPDRFSARQFPNYSSELNVNALLLGDSALYLCASSGVTGSNQPQHFGDGTRLSIL.

The chain combines TRBV5-8 with TRBJ2-5; 7 bases match TRBD1. The CDR3 covers 15 residues. In germline, CDR1 is SGHTS, CDR2 YDEGEE. The junction had 11 bases not matched to a gene; V was cut back by 0 bases and J by 9 bases. CDR3 coding DNA: TGTGCCAGCAGCTTGGGGCGGCGACAGGGTCCCCCCCAGTACTTC. This gives the protein CASSLGRRQGPPQYF.

CDR3 nucleotide sequence: TGTGCCAGCAGCTTAGACGGGGGGTTTAATGATTCACCCCTCCACTTT. It encodes CASSLDGGFNDSPLHF. J is TRBJ1-6 and V is TRBV7-9; D might be TRBD1 (5 bases). Germline V gene data show CDR1 as SEHNR and CDR2 as FQNEAQ (reference sequence). CDR3 length: 16 amino acids. Trimming took off 1 base at V and 8 bases at J, with 15 bases between the two ends.

This clone occurred once. The CDR3 DNA is TGTGCCAGCAGCCCTTTTACTTCGGGGGACTACGAGCAGTACTTC. Translating gives CASSPFTSGDYEQYF. The rearrangement uses TRBV3-1 (or the pseudogene TRBV3-2) and TRBJ2-7, with a possible D match to TRBD2 (6 bases). CDR1 and CDR2 from the germline V gene are LGHDT and YNNKEL (reference sequence). The CDR3 has 15 amino acids. The germline V and J ends were trimmed by 4 bases and 3 bases, with 16 bases remaining between them.

The chain links TRBV12-5 to TRBJ1-4; D uncertain. Trimming pared 0 bases from V and 8 bases from J, leaving 7 bases between. The CDR3 consists of 13 residues. Per the germline V gene, CDR1 is LGHNT and CDR2 is FRNRAP. The CDR3 bases are TGTGCTAGTGGTTTGGTAAACGAGGAAAAACTGTTTTTT. It is translated as CASGLVNEEKLFF. The entire variable domain, with the rest obtained from reference TRBV12-5 and TRBJ1-4, is as follows: DARVTQTPRHKVTEMGQEVTMRCQPILGHNTVFWYRQTMMQGLELLAYFRNRAPLDDSGMPKDRFSAEMPDATLATLKIQPSEPRDSAVYFCASGLVNEEKLFFGSGTQLSVL.

This sequence joins TRBV28 and TRBJ2-2; 7 nucleotides line up with TRBD1. Per germline, CDR1 MDHEN and CDR2 SYDVKM. The J segment lost 2 bases and the V segment lost 7 bases, leaving 7 bases of the junction unmatched. This CDR3 region has 15 residues. CDR3 DNA: TGTGCCAGCACCGGGACAGACAAAAACACCGGGGAGCTGTTTTTT. As protein: CASTGTDKNTGELFF.

The rearrangement joins TRBV19 to TRBJ1-6; D might be TRBD1 (6 bases). V gave up 11 bases and J gave up 5 bases, with 16 bases separating them. The CDR3 is 14 residues long. CDR1 LNHDA and CDR2 SQIVND come from the germline V gene (reference sequence). The DNA of the CDR3 is TGTGCCGATAAAGGGGCAGGGGATAATTCACCCCTCCACTTT. Translation: CADKGAGDNSPLHF.

The sample holds a few counts of this clone. V usage is TRBV6-5 and J usage is TRBJ2-7, with D possibly matching TRBD1 (6 bases). The germline CDR1 and CDR2 sequences are MNHEY and SVGAGI. There are 13 residues in the CDR3. The V end lost 11 bases, the J end lost 0 bases, and 14 bases lay between the germline ends. CDR3: CAGPGTLSYEQYF. In DNA form, the CDR3 reads TGTGCCGGCCCCGGGACACTCTCCTACGAGCAGTACTTC.

CDR3 in amino acids: CASSLAGTGEWSPLHF. The CDR3 nucleotides read TGTGCCAGCAGTTTAGCCGGGACAGGGGAGTGGTCACCCCTCCACTTT. This chain links TRBV27 with TRBJ1-6, with 10 nucleotides matching TRBD1. J was trimmed by 10 bases and V by 2 bases; bases with no gene match: 8. The CDR3 has 16 residues. Germline assignment: CDR1 MNHEY and CDR2 SMNVEV (reference sequence).

The V and J genes are TRBV3-1 (or the pseudogene TRBV3-2) and TRBJ1-6; TRBD1 aligns across 7 bases. V shed 2 bases and J 5 bases; nucleotides not matched to a gene: 3. The CDR3 totals 15 residues. CDR1 is LGHDT and CDR2 is YNNKEL in the germline V gene (reference sequence). The CDR3 DNA follows: TGTGCCAGCAGCCAATCGGGACAGAATAATTCACCCCTCCACTTT. Amino acid sequence: CASSQSGQNNSPLHF.

The table lists this clone with a count of one. The chain links TRBV4-1 to TRBJ1-2; D unresolved. Trimming pared 6 bases from V and 4 bases from J, leaving 12 bases between. CDR3 length: 13 residues. Germline V gene sequence: CDR1 MGHRA, CDR2 YSYEKL. The CDR3 bases are TGCGCCAGCAGTCCCGACTCCTTCTATGGCTACACCTTC. Translation: CASSPDSFYGYTF.

The V call is TRBV9, the J call TRBJ2-3, with 14 bases fitting TRBD2. After removal of 4 bases from V and 6 bases from J, the junction contained 10 bases not matched to a gene. Germline values: CDR1 SGDLS, CDR2 YYNGEE. The CDR3 totals 17 residues. Here the CDR3 reads CASSPSAGTSGSDTQYF. CDR3 in DNA: TGTGCCAGCAGCCCCTCCGCCGGGACTAGCGGGAGTGATACGCAGTATTTT.

Written as DNA, the CDR3 is TGTGCCAGCAGCTTAGCGGGAGGGGAATTCTACGAGCAGTACTTC. Protein: CASSLAGGEFYEQYF. V and J are TRBV7-3 and TRBJ2-7; 9 nucleotides agree with TRBD2. There are 15 residues in the CDR3. The ends lost 2 bases at V and 3 bases at J; junction bases unmatched: 5. Germline loops: CDR1 SGHTA, CDR2 FQGTGA. Drawing the rest from reference TRBV7-3 and TRBJ2-7, the complete variable domain is GAGVSQTPSNKVTEKGKYVELRCDPISGHTALYWYRQSLGQGPEFLIYFQGTGAADDSGLPNDRFFAVRPEGSVSTLKIQRTERGDSAVYLCASSLAGGEFYEQYFGPGTRLTVT.